This T cell receptor beta chain is from a study of chemoradiotherapy in HPV16-positive cancers. Study-wide findings and caveats: HPV-specific T cells were functionally defined from only a couple of HPV16-positive patients. Better recurrence-free survival went with HPV-responsive T-cell expansion in HPV16-positive patients.

About this clone: Its antigen is not identified.

From germline, CDR1 is SEHNR and CDR2 FQNEAQ (reference sequence). V lost 4 bases and J 7 bases, leaving 17 bases between the germline ends. The CDR3 is 16 amino acids. Produced via immunoSEQ multiplex PCR; TCRdb's table is partial and in-frame only. This repertoire shows approximately 11,000 clones, under 80% found once; its top ten account for roughly 13%. This chain joins TRBV7-9 and TRBJ1-6; possible D gene TRBD1, 5 bases. The specimen was collected from a patient who underwent chemoradiotherapy. This TCR was recovered from a human donor with HPV-associated anogenital cancer. For the CDR3, the DNA is TGTGCCAGCAGCTCCGGGGGTCTCGCGGAGAATTCACCCCTCCACTTT. Amino acid sequence: CASSSGGLAENSPLHF.